The 29 T cell receptor beta chains below were found in one sample sequenced in a study of T cells in Graves' hyperthyroidism and ophthalmopathy. Amplification of TCR beta CDR3 regions used RNA as the template. HTBI primers were employed in a first-round RT-PCR of the TCR CDR3. TCRdb analysed the multiplex PCR reads with MiXCR anew, one entry per CDR3 protein. The table includes just under 750,000 distinct CDR3 sequences, 30% to 40% detected once. Specimen: blood. The receptors were gathered from a woman in her 40s with Graves' hyperthyroidism.

This clonotype has only one observation. The rearrangement joins TRBV7-2 to TRBJ1-1, with D possibly being TRBD1 (5 bases). The CDR3 loop spans 14 amino acids. Trimming stripped 1 base from V and 6 bases from J, with 12 bases between. CDR1 is SGHTA and CDR2 is FQGNSA in the germline V gene. CDR3 nucleotides: TGTGCCAGCAGCTTAGGGGCCAGGGCGGCTGAAGCTTTCTTT. Its translation: CASSLGARAAEAFF.

This clonotype was detected only a few times. An end of the junction differs from the germline gene, which may be a read error. The chain combines TRBV10-3 with TRBJ2-7; D uncertain. The CDR3 has 12 amino acids. CDR1 is ENHRY, CDR2 SYGVKD, per germline. CDR3 region: CASSFPYGEQYF. The CDR3 nucleotides are TGTGCCAGCAGTTTTCCCTATGGCGAGCAGTACTTC.

Comments on this clonotype: Being one base from a much bigger clone, this may be a read error. The rearrangement joins TRBV4-1 to TRBJ2-5, with D unclear. Trimming left V 4 bases short and J 5 bases short, with 14 bases between. CDR1 is MGHRA and CDR2 is YSYEKL in the germline V gene. This CDR3 has 14 amino acids. CDR3 region: CASSRIVVTETQYF. CDR3 nucleotide sequence: TGCGCCAGCAGCCGGATTGTGGTGACTGAGACCCAGTACTTC.

This clonotype was observed a handful of times. At one boundary the junction diverges from the germline segment, which might be a read error. The chain joins TRBV11-2 to TRBJ1-4, with 7 bases matching TRBD1. The CDR3 runs to 16 residues. In germline, CDR1 is SGHAT, CDR2 FQNNGV. CDR3: CASSPLRGGTSEKLFF. The CDR3 DNA reads as TGTGCCAGCAGCCCGTTACGAGGGGGCACTAGTGAAAAACTGTTTTTT.

This clonotype was detected many times. The chain employs TRBV2 and TRBJ1-1, with TRBD1 as a possible D gene (6 bases). Germline CDR1 reads SNHLY; CDR2 reads FYNNEI. This CDR3 is built from 15 residues. Between the trimmed V and J ends, which lost 2 bases and 5 bases, there was a span of 15 bases. DNA for the CDR3: TGTGCCAGCAGTGAATGGGGACAAGTGGGGACTGAAGCTTTCTTT. This codes for CASSEWGQVGTEAFF.

The sample holds a few counts of this clonotype. V gene TRBV29-1 combines with J gene TRBJ2-7; D may be TRBD1 (6 bases). Germline loops: CDR1 SQVTM, CDR2 ANQGSEA. This CDR3 spans 10 amino acids. The V end was cut by 6 bases, the J end by 7 bases, with 10 bases between. The CDR3 DNA is TGCAGCGTCAAGGGGGTTGAGCAGTACTTC. It encodes CSVKGVEQYF.

The chain uses TRBV10-3 and TRBJ2-5; TRBD2 matches at 9 bases. V dropped 3 bases and J dropped 4; count of bases not matched to a gene: 3. The CDR3 sequence is 14 residues long. Germline values: CDR1 ENHRY, CDR2 SYGVKD. In nucleotides, the CDR3 is TGTGCCATCAGTGAATCTAGCGGGACAGAGACCCAGTACTTC. Its translation is CAISESSGTETQYF.

CDR3 sequence (DNA): TGCAGTGCTAGAAAAACCAGGGGACAGCTGAATCAGCCCCAGTACTTC. This encodes CSARKTRGQLNQPQYF. The chain combines TRBV20-1 with TRBJ2-5, with 7 bases matching TRBD1. Germline CDR1 DFQATT, CDR2 SNEGSKA (reference sequence). The V and J ends lost 2 bases and 9 bases, in that order; junction bases with no gene match: 18. The CDR3 is made up of 16 amino acids.

Ten or more counts support this clonotype. The gene calls are TRBV20-1 and TRBJ1-2; 7 bases map to TRBD1. There are 13 residues in the CDR3. In germline, CDR1 is DFQATT, CDR2 SNEGSKA (reference sequence). V lost 5 bases and J lost 6; bases outside the gene matches: 9. The CDR3 DNA sequence: TGCAGTGCTTTCCGACAGGGAGCGAATGGCTACACCTTC. Protein: CSAFRQGANGYTF.

The CDR3 sequence is CASSPLNRNTEAFF. DNA of the CDR3: TGTGCCAGCTCACCATTAAACAGAAACACTGAAGCTTTCTTT. The genes are TRBV18 and TRBJ1-1; D is undetermined. In germline, CDR1 is KGHSH, CDR2 LQKENI. V lost 2 bases and J lost 2, with 9 bases in between. The CDR3 length is 14 residues.

J is TRBJ1-2 and V is TRBV10-1; D is possibly TRBD1 (5 bases). The germline V gene has CDR1 WNHNN and CDR2 SYGVQD (reference sequence). This CDR3 has 13 amino acids. V shed 0 bases and J shed 5 bases, with 7 bases lying between them. CDR3 DNA sequence: TGCGCCAGCAGTGAGTCGGGACTATATGGCTACACCTTC. Protein product: CASSESGLYGYTF.

This chain links TRBV11-2 with TRBJ1-2; possible D gene TRBD1, 5 bases. The CDR3 runs 16 residues. V lost 2 bases and J lost 7, with 20 bases in between. CDR1 and CDR2 (germline): SGHAT, FQNNGV. CDR3 in DNA: TGTGCCAGCAGCTTAATCGGGACGAGGGGCTACGGTGGCTACACCTTC. Protein: CASSLIGTRGYGGYTF. The full variable domain, rest sourced from reference TRBV11-2 and TRBJ1-2, is EAGVAQSPRYKIIEKRQSVAFWCNPISGHATLYWYQQILGQGPKLLIQFQNNGVVDDSQLPKDRFSAERLKGVDSTLKIQPAKLEDSAVYLCASSLIGTRGYGGYTFGSGTRLTVV.

There are a few counts of this clonotype. The V gene is TRBV7-2, the J gene TRBJ1-5; weak D call: TRBD1 (6 bases). The CDR3 extends over 16 amino acids. Germline V gene data show CDR1 as SGHTA and CDR2 as FQGNSA. V lost 1 base and J 6 bases, leaving 16 bases between the germline ends. The CDR3 protein is CASSLVWDIGVQPQHF. The CDR3 nucleotides read TGTGCCAGCAGCTTAGTGTGGGACATCGGGGTTCAGCCCCAGCATTTT.

The V gene is TRBV20-1, the J gene TRBJ1-5, with D possibly TRBD1 on 5 matching bases. The CDR3 spans 16 residues. V gave up 3 bases and J gave up 1 base, with 16 bases separating them. Germline CDR1 DFQATT, CDR2 SNEGSKA (reference sequence). The DNA for the CDR3 is TGCAGTGCTAGTACCAGTGGGGGGACCAGCAATCAGCCCCAGCATTTT. It translates to CSASTSGGTSNQPQHF.

This clonotype was counted ten times or more. The chain couples TRBV24-1 to TRBJ1-5, with D unresolved. Trimming took off 6 bases at V and 6 bases at J, with 14 bases between the two ends. The CDR3 loop spans 14 amino acids. Germline V gives CDR1 KGHDR, CDR2 SFDVKD. CDR3: CATSTSGLFQPQHF. CDR3 nucleotides: TGTGCCACCAGTACGTCAGGACTCTTTCAGCCCCAGCATTTT.

There are many counts of this clonotype. The rearrangement uses TRBV19 and TRBJ1-5; the D gene is possibly TRBD1 (6 bases). Deletions cut 6 bases from V and 0 bases from J, with 12 bases between. This CDR3 comprises 15 residues. Germline V gene data show CDR1 as LNHDA and CDR2 as SQIVND (reference sequence). The CDR3 bases are TGTGCCAGTAGGCCTCAGGGGATTAGCAATCAGCCCCAGCATTTT. It translates to CASRPQGISNQPQHF.

This clonotype was found many times. The chain recombines TRBV2 with TRBJ2-5, with D uncertain. Germline V gene lookup returns CDR1 SNHLY and CDR2 FYNNEI. The CDR3 totals 11 residues. V was pared by 7 bases and J by 5 bases, with 8 bases between. CDR3 residues: CASKARETQYF. Here the CDR3 DNA reads TGTGCCAGCAAGGCCCGGGAGACCCAGTACTTC. The full variable domain, its missing parts supplied by reference TRBV2 and TRBJ2-5, is EPEVTQTPSHQVTQMGQEVILRCVPISNHLYFYWYRQILGQKVEFLVSFYNNEISEKSEIFDDQFSVERPDGSNFTLKIRSTKLEDSAMYFCASKARETQYFGPGTRLLVL.

V usage is TRBV10-3 and J usage is TRBJ1-4; perhaps TRBD1 as D (6 bases). The CDR3 has 13 amino acids. Trimming took 2 bases from V and 7 from J, leaving 8 bases between them. Germline CDR1 ENHRY, CDR2 SYGVKD. This CDR3 is CAISEARGEKLFF. The CDR3 DNA follows: TGTGCCATCAGTGAGGCCAGGGGTGAAAAACTGTTTTTT.

A note on this clonotype: The junction shows a germline mismatch at one end, possibly a read error. The chain couples TRBV2 to TRBJ2-7, with TRBD2 matching over 13 bases. The CDR3 is 17 amino acids. Germline CDR1 and CDR2: SNHLY and FYNNEI. The CDR3 spells CASSGGTSGTVSHEQYF. The CDR3 bases are TGTGCCAGCAGTGGAGGGACTAGCGGGACCGTCTCCCACGAGCAGTACTTC.

This clonotype was counted a few times. DNA for the CDR3: TGCGCCAGCAGCGGACGGACAGGGGGAGGCTACGAGCAGTACTTC. This sequence encodes CASSGRTGGGYEQYF. The V call is TRBV5-1, the J call TRBJ2-7, with TRBD1 matching 10 bases. Looked up from germline, CDR1 is SGHRS and CDR2 is YFSETQ. The V gene end was trimmed by 4 bases and the J gene end by 3 bases; junction bases not matched to a gene: 7. The CDR3 runs to 15 residues.

In its sample, this clonotype was seen a few times. V gene TRBV7-2 combines with J gene TRBJ1-2, with D unresolved. The CDR3 is made up of 14 amino acids. The V gene lost 5 bases and the J gene lost 7 bases, with 17 bases spanning the gap. Germline values: CDR1 SGHTA, CDR2 FQGNSA. The CDR3 region is CASSPYTQALGYTF. The CDR3 bases are TGTGCCAGCAGCCCTTACACCCAGGCTCTTGGCTACACCTTC.

This clonotype was counted many times. The V and J genes are TRBV4-1 and TRBJ1-1; D gene uncertain. Germline CDR1 and CDR2: MGHRA and YSYEKL. The CDR3 is made up of 14 amino acids. The V and J ends lost 1 base and 8 bases respectively, with 14 bases between them. The DNA of the CDR3 is TGCGCCAGCAGCCAAGGGTGGGAGAAATGGGAAGCTTTCTTT. Protein sequence: CASSQGWEKWEAFF.

This clonotype was counted only a few times. CDR3 residues: CASTYDIGVDEQYF. The CDR3 DNA sequence: TGCGCCAGCACATACGACATAGGGGTCGACGAGCAGTACTTC. This rearrangement joins TRBV4-1 to TRBJ2-7, with D possibly TRBD1 on 5 matching bases. Trimming took 7 bases from V and 5 from J, leaving 18 bases between them. Germline lookup yields CDR1 MGHRA and CDR2 YSYEKL. This CDR3 spans 14 amino acids.

This clonotype was found many times. The V and J genes are TRBV24-1 and TRBJ2-7; D remains ambiguous. The CDR3 runs 12 residues. The germline gives CDR1 KGHDR, CDR2 SFDVKD. Deletions cut 9 bases from V and 3 bases from J, with 11 bases between. The CDR3 here is CATSPTYYEQYF. CDR3 in DNA: TGTGCCACCTCGCCGACCTACTACGAGCAGTACTTC.

This clonotype has only one observation. This may be a read error, as it is one base from a much larger clone. The chain links TRBV20-1 to TRBJ1-5; 7 bases match TRBD1. The CDR3 length is 13 residues. Germline CDR1 DFQATT, CDR2 SNEGSKA (reference sequence). This CDR3 is CSADRETNQPRHF. Written as DNA, the CDR3 is TGCAGTGCAGACAGGGAGACGAATCAGCCCCGGCATTTT.

The chain employs TRBV2 and TRBJ2-7, with a possible D match to TRBD1 (6 bases). V lost 7 bases to trimming and J lost 3 bases, with 13 bases between them. Germline CDR1 SNHLY, CDR2 FYNNEI. The CDR3 loop spans 13 amino acids. The chain's CDR3 is CASTVDRNYEQYF. The CDR3, as DNA: TGTGCCAGCACCGTCGACAGGAACTACGAGCAGTACTTC.

This clonotype appeared once. The chain has TRBV29-1 and TRBJ1-4, with 8 bases matching TRBD1. The CDR3 consists of 14 residues. V shed 4 bases and J 8 bases; nucleotides not matched to a gene: 9. The germline gives CDR1 SQVTM, CDR2 ANQGSEA. The CDR3 loop is CSVVTPGTGEKLFF. The CDR3 DNA reads TGCAGCGTTGTAACGCCCGGGACAGGAGAAAAACTGTTTTTT.

V gene TRBV7-8 combines with J gene TRBJ1-5; 7 bases align to TRBD1. Trimming cost V 8 bases and J 5 bases; bases outside gene matches: 9. The length of the CDR3 is 14 residues. Germline V gene sequence: CDR1 SGHVS, CDR2 FQNEAQ. The CDR3 spells CASSRQGLDQPQHF. The CDR3 DNA reads as TGTGCCAGCTCACGACAGGGTCTCGATCAGCCCCAGCATTTT.

This rearrangement joins TRBV7-7 to TRBJ2-6; 8 nucleotides align to TRBD1. The length of the CDR3 is 17 residues. V was pared by 5 bases and J by 4 bases, with 10 bases of the junction left unmatched. Germline lookup yields CDR1 SSHAT and CDR2 FNYEAQ (reference sequence). CDR3 DNA sequence: TGTGCCAGCAGCCCAGGACAGGGAGAGGTCGGGGCCAACGTCCTGACTTTC. Translated, it gives CASSPGQGEVGANVLTF.